The present entry profiles one T cell receptor beta chain with its context. Germline loops: CDR1 LGHNA, CDR2 YNFKEQ. V gave up 2 bases and J gave up 5 bases, with 12 bases separating them. CDR3 size: 14 residues. The sample belongs to a study of identical twins. TCRdb re-analysed the 5' RACE reads in MiXCR, keeping a single row per CDR3 protein. The table lists 1,800,000 or so distinct CDR3 sequences, roughly a third of them singletons, with less than 0.35% in the top ten. The chain has TRBV4-2 and TRBJ2-5, with D possibly TRBD1 on 5 matching bases. Sequenced sample: cord blood. The clonotype originates from a newborn girl in good health. CDR3 region: CASSQQGKRETQYF. CDR3 in DNA: TGTGCCAGCAGCCAACAGGGTAAAAGGGAGACCCAGTACTTC.